This section outlines one T cell receptor beta chain sequence together with its context. Its antigen remains unknown. TCR beta libraries were made by quantitative 5'-RACE with molecular barcodes. TCRdb called the 5' RACE reads again in MiXCR, with one record for every CDR3 protein. The sample has about 750,000 distinct CDR3 sequences, around 20% seen once; the top ten hold around 19%. This sample was taken from a study of CD8 T cells in ankylosing spondylitis. Study-wide results and limits: Ankylosing spondylitis blood appeared to be characterized by a TCR beta motif of roughly eight highly homologous variants. In the blood and synovial fluid of reactive arthritis, some motif variants had been previously reported.

With 1 base removed from V and 2 bases from J, the gap between germline ends came to 15 bases. The length of the CDR3 is 16 residues. Germline V gene lookup returns CDR1 SGHRS and CDR2 YFSETQ. The material sequenced was blood, either unsorted or a sorted T cell fraction (not recorded which). The TCR originated in a male donor with ankylosing spondylitis. The rearrangement uses TRBV5-1 and TRBJ2-5; the D gene could be TRBD1 or TRBD2 (5 bases each). Written as DNA, the CDR3 is TGCGCCAGCAGCTTGATGGCCACCGGGACGCAAGAGACCCAGTACTTC. The encoded protein is CASSLMATGTQETQYF.